The clone carrying this T cell receptor (beta chain) was seen repeatedly, ten times or more. The target antigen is unknown. This entry belongs to a study of T-cell reconstitution after alpha-beta-depleted transplantation in children. TCRbeta library preparation incorporated unique molecular identifiers. In TCRdb, the PCR reads were re-called with MiXCR into one record per CDR3 protein. The sample includes 450,000 to 600,000 distinct CDR3 sequences, around 13% of them seen just once. Study results and caveats: Newly produced T cells mostly accounted for T-cell counts and diversity one year post-transplant.

The V gene lost 7 bases and the J gene lost 0 bases, with 12 bases spanning the gap. The CDR3 length is 13 residues. CDR1 and CDR2 from the germline V gene are SQVTM and ANQGSEA. This chain joins TRBV29-1 and TRBJ1-1; the D is unclear. The receptor was isolated from a male patient younger than 18 who had a stem cell transplant for acute myeloid leukemia, so the T cells may come from the graft donor. The specimen was PBMCs, mostly from graft donor cells, collected 360 days after TCRalphabeta/CD19-depleted stem cell transplant. As DNA, the CDR3 is TGCAGCGCCCTGACGGCAATGAACACTGAAGCTTTCTTT. Its translation: CSALTAMNTEAFF.